Below are 5 T cell receptor beta chains sequenced from a single sample in a study of T cells after yellow fever vaccination. TCRdb processed the 5' RACE reads anew with MiXCR; each CDR3 protein has one entry. Among around 530,000 distinct CDR3 sequences listed, around a sixth were seen once. This sample comprised PBMCs, obtained around 5 days after the first yellow fever vaccination. The receptors derive from a man aged 18 to 30 who received the YFV17D yellow fever vaccine.

V gene TRBV4-1 combines with J gene TRBJ1-2; TRBD1 is a possible D gene (5 bases). V lost 1 base and J lost 8, with 17 bases in between. Germline V CDR1 and CDR2: MGHRA, YSYEKL. This CDR3 is 15 amino acids long. CDR3 sequence reads: CASSQAGGGFRGYTF. The CDR3 nucleotides read TGCGCCAGCAGCCAAGCTGGCGGGGGTTTTAGAGGCTACACCTTC.

The rearrangement links TRBV3-1 to TRBJ2-7; D perhaps matches TRBD1 (6 bases). Germline V gives CDR1 LGHDT, CDR2 YNNKEL (reference sequence). This CDR3 is 13 amino acids long. V was pared by 6 bases and J by 4 bases, with 13 bases between. CDR3 loop: CASSLQGIYEQYF. The CDR3 DNA is TGTGCCAGCAGTCTTCAGGGGATTTACGAGCAGTACTTC.

The V call is TRBV12-3 or TRBV12-4, the J call TRBJ2-5; possibly TRBD2 for D (7 bases). The CDR3 extends over 14 amino acids. The germline V and J ends were trimmed by 2 bases and 5 bases, with 12 bases remaining between them. The CDR3 DNA is TGTGCCAGCAGTTTACTCCGGGGGGCGGAGACCCAGTACTTC. It translates to CASSLLRGAETQYF.

This clonotype was seen a few times. The chain is built from TRBV7-9 and TRBJ2-3; D is possibly TRBD1 or TRBD2 (6 bases each). The CDR3 consists of 17 residues. Trimming removed 4 bases at V and 2 bases at J, with 19 bases between. The germline V gene encodes CDR1 SEHNR and CDR2 FQNEAQ (reference sequence). CDR3: CASSSLPRGVITDTQYF. CDR3 nucleotide sequence: TGTGCCAGCAGCTCCCTGCCAAGGGGGGTCATCACAGATACGCAGTATTTT.

Worth noting for this clonotype: The junction departs from germline at one end; a sequencing error may be responsible. The gene calls are TRBV7-7 and TRBJ2-3; TRBD1 aligns across 8 bases. CDR3 length: 14 amino acids. Germline CDR1 SSHAT, CDR2 FNYEAQ (reference sequence). In DNA form, the CDR3 reads TGTGCTAGCAGCCCGACAGGGGCCGGAGATACGCAGTATTTT. Its translation is CASSPTGAGDTQYF.